What follows describes a single TCR beta chain. Per germline, CDR1 KGHSH and CDR2 LQKENI. The CDR3 sequence is 12 residues long. Germline trimming cut 3 bases from V and 9 bases from J; bases unmatched to any gene: 1. The sample belongs to a study of blood T cell repertoires in COVID-19. Overall study: Italy, Spain and the United States were the sources of the convalescent and acute COVID-19 samples. In each case, the material was cDNA or gDNA derived from T cells, B-cell-depleted T cells, or PBMCs.

This table comes from immunoSEQ multiplex PCR, and its TCRdb copy is limited to in-frame clones, with some not included. The sample comprises over 150,000 clones, around four fifths of which are singletons, and 6.5% to 8.5% rests with the top ten. While infection was still active, Seattle patients were enrolled and then followed longitudinally. This receptor was obtained from a woman aged 40 to 50 with COVID-19, enrolled during active disease. The V call is TRBV18, the J call TRBJ1-5, with 8 bases lining up with TRBD1. The sequenced material came from peripheral blood. Here the CDR3 DNA reads TGTGCCAGCTCACCTGGGACAGGGCCCCAGCATTTT. Its protein is CASSPGTGPQHF.